This T cell receptor (beta chain) was observed in a study of control samples from healthy donors and cancer patients. This clone came up once. The CDR3 length is 15 residues. The germline V gene has CDR1 SGHAT and CDR2 FQNNGV. V lost 0 bases, J lost 5 bases, and 4 bases stayed unmatched. Produced via immunoSEQ multiplex PCR; TCRdb's table is partial and in-frame only. The repertoire holds tens of thousands of clones, 94% seen once, with around 3.7% in the top ten. This receptor was taken from a man in his thirties or forties in good health. This rearrangement joins TRBV11-2 to TRBJ2-5, with 9 bases matching TRBD1. Sequenced: blood. As DNA, the CDR3 is TGTGCCAGCAGCTTAGAGGGACAGGGTGAGGAGACCCAGTACTTC. Protein sequence: CASSLEGQGEETQYF.